The 13 T cell receptor beta chains reported below all come from one sample, sequenced in a study of blood T cell repertoires in COVID-19 (dated by TCRdb to between 2020 and 2021). Libraries came from the immunoSEQ multiplex PCR assay. TCRdb holds this immuneACCESS table with in-frame rearrangements only. Some clones are missing; in checked studies, unresolved V genes explain under half, and the rest has no known cause. The sample records just under 85,000 clones, more than 85% of which are singletons. The ten largest account for 8% of the sample. Sequencing was performed on peripheral blood. The receptors come from a man of 80 years or more with active or convalescent COVID-19.

The rearrangement links TRBV9 to TRBJ1-2; 10 nucleotides line up with TRBD1. Germline trimming cut 0 bases from V and 2 bases from J; bases unmatched to any gene: 4. Germline V gives CDR1 SGDLS, CDR2 YYNGEE. The CDR3 has 16 residues. As DNA, the CDR3 is TGTGCCAGCAGCGTAGGGACAGGGGGAGTGAACTATGGCTACACCTTC. This encodes CASSVGTGGVNYGYTF.

V is TRBV10-3 and J is TRBJ1-4, with 7 bases fitting TRBD1. V shed 4 bases and J 0 bases; nucleotides not matched to a gene: 5. The germline V gene has CDR1 ENHRY and CDR2 SYGVKD. This CDR3 is 16 amino acids long. CDR3 in amino acids: CAISGGQIATNEKLFF. DNA of the CDR3: TGTGCCATCAGTGGGGGACAGATTGCAACTAATGAAAAACTGTTTTTT.

A single count supports this clone. In DNA, the CDR3 is TGTGCCAGCAGTTTCTCAGCGAGGAGAGCTAACTATGGCTACACCTTC. It is translated as CASSFSARRANYGYTF. This rearrangement joins TRBV6-5 to TRBJ1-2; D ambiguous. CDR3 length: 16 residues. V shed 4 bases and J shed 0 bases, with 15 bases lying between them. Germline-derived CDR1 and CDR2 are MNHEY and SVGAGI.

The chain is built from TRBV28 and TRBJ1-1, with D tentatively TRBD1 (5 bases). The CDR3 extends over 14 amino acids. Trimming stripped 3 bases from V and 1 base from J, with 9 bases between. Germline CDR1 and CDR2: MDHEN and SYDVKM. Written as DNA, the CDR3 is TGTGCCAGCAGTTTTCGACAGTCGAACACTGAAGCTTTCTTT. This encodes CASSFRQSNTEAFF.

The genes are TRBV6-2 or TRBV6-3 and TRBJ2-2; weak D call: TRBD2 (5 bases). From germline, CDR1 is MNHEY and CDR2 SVGEGT. The CDR3 is made up of 15 amino acids. Trimming cost V 0 bases and J 7 bases, with 12 bases left between them. In DNA, the CDR3 is TGTGCCAGCAGTTACTCTATGGGAGCTGGCGGGGAGCTGTTTTTT. Encoded protein: CASSYSMGAGGELFF.

The chain joins TRBV19 to TRBJ1-2, with 7 bases fitting TRBD1. V lost 3 bases to trimming and J lost 0 bases; unmatched junction nucleotides: 10. The germline gives CDR1 LNHDA, CDR2 SQIVND (reference sequence). There are 17 residues in the CDR3. The CDR3 DNA reads as TGTGCCAGTAGTATCTCTTTTGGGACAGAAGCTAACTATGGCTACACCTTC. It specifies CASSISFGTEANYGYTF.

The V call is TRBV18, the J call TRBJ2-5; TRBD1 matches at 7 bases. Germline trimming cut 1 base from V and 1 base from J; bases unmatched to any gene: 6. Germline CDR1 and CDR2: KGHSH and LQKENI. The CDR3 length is 16 residues. The CDR3: CASSPLGTDSQETQYF. The CDR3 bases are TGTGCCAGCTCACCACTGGGGACAGACTCCCAAGAGACCCAGTACTTC.

The chain employs TRBV24-1 and TRBJ2-1; possibly TRBD1 for D (6 bases). From germline, CDR1 is KGHDR and CDR2 SFDVKD. The CDR3 spans 15 residues. V dropped 5 bases and J dropped 4 bases, with 14 bases sitting between them. CDR3 region: CATSGHTGNYNEQFF. The CDR3 DNA reads as TGTGCCACCAGTGGGCACACAGGGAATTACAATGAGCAGTTCTTC.

The J gene is TRBJ2-3, the V gene TRBV6-5; 7 nucleotides line up with TRBD1. Germline V gene lookup returns CDR1 MNHEY and CDR2 SVGAGI. J was trimmed by 1 base and V by 10 bases; bases with no gene match: 8. This CDR3 comprises 14 residues. The chain's CDR3 is CAILDRARTDTQYF. CDR3 DNA sequence: TGTGCCATACTCGACAGGGCCCGCACAGATACGCAGTATTTT.

The DNA for the CDR3 is TGTGCCAGCTCACACGCGACAGGCGGTTCGAACTATGGCTACACCTTC. It is translated as CASSHATGGSNYGYTF. The chain links TRBV18 to TRBJ1-2; D may be TRBD1 (6 bases). This CDR3 has 16 amino acids. V lost 4 bases and J lost 2, with 17 bases in between. Germline V gene lookup returns CDR1 KGHSH and CDR2 LQKENI.

CDR3 DNA sequence: TGTGCTTCCCAGGCTAGCGGTAGCACAGATACGCAGTATTTT. This encodes CASQASGSTDTQYF. The chain employs TRBV24-1 and TRBJ2-3; 7 bases match TRBD2. CDR1 and CDR2 (germline): KGHDR, SFDVKD. The CDR3 covers 14 residues.

The chain uses TRBV7-2 and TRBJ1-6, with TRBD1 identical over 7 bases. The CDR3 consists of 15 residues. With V trimmed by 5 bases and J by 10 bases, 11 bases remained unmatched. Germline loops: CDR1 SGHTA, CDR2 FQGNSA. Written as DNA, the CDR3 is TGTGCCAGCAGCGAAACGGACAGGCACGGATCACCCCTCCACTTT. Amino acid sequence: CASSETDRHGSPLHF.

CDR3 in amino acids: CASWKGGEGQPQHF. The CDR3 nucleotides are TGTGCCAGCTGGAAGGGAGGGGAGGGTCAGCCCCAGCATTTT. The genes are TRBV18 and TRBJ1-5; D might be TRBD1 (5 bases). The CDR3 length is 14 residues. V was trimmed by 7 bases and J by 6 bases, leaving 16 bases between them. CDR1 and CDR2 from the germline V gene are KGHSH and LQKENI.